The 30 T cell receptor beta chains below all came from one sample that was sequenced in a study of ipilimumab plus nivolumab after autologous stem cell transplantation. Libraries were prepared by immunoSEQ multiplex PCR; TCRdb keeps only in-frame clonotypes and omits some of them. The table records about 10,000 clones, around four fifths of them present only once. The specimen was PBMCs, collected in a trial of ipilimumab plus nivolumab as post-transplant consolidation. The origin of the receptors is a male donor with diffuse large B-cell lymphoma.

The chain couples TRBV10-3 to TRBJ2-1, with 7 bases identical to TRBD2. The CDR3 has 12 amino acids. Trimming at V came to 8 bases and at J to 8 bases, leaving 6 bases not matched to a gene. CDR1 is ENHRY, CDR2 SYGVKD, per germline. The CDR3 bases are TGTGCCATCGACGGGGGGTGGGATGAGCAGTTCTTC. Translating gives CAIDGGWDEQFF.

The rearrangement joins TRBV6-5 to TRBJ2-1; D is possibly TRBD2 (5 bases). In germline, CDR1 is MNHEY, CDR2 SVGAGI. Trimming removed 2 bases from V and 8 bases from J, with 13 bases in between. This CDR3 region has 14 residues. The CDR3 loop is CASSYRREGDEQFF. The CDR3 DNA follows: TGTGCCAGCAGTTACCGACGCGAGGGCGATGAGCAGTTCTTC.

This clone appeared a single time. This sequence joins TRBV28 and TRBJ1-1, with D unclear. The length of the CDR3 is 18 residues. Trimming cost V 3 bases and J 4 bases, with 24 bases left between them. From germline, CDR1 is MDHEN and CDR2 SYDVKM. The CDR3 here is CASSFWSSYAALSTEAFF. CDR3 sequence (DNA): TGTGCCAGCAGTTTTTGGAGCAGCTACGCCGCCCTGAGCACTGAAGCTTTCTTT.

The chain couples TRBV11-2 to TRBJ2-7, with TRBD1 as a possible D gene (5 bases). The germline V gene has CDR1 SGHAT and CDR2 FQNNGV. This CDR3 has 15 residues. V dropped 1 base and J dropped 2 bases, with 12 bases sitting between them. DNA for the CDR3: TGTGCCAGCAGCTTAGTGGGCAGGGAAACCTACGAGCAGTACTTC. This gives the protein CASSLVGRETYEQYF.

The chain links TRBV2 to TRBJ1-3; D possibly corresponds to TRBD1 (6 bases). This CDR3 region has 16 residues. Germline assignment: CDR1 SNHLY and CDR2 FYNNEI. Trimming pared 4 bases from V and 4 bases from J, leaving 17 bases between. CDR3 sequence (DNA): TGTGCCAGCAGTGGAGCGACAGGAACGTGGGGAAACACCATATATTTT. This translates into CASSGATGTWGNTIYF.

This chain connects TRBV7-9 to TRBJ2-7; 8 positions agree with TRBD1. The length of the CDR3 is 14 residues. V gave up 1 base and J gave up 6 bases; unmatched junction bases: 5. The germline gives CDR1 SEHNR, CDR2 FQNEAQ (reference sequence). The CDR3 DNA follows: TGTGCCAGCAGCTTAGGGACAGGGATCTCCGAGCAGTACTTC. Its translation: CASSLGTGISEQYF. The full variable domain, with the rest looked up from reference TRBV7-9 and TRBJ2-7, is DTGVSQNPRHKITKRGQNVTFRCDPISEHNRLYWYRQTLGQGPEFLTYFQNEAQLEKSRLLSDRFSAERPKGSFSTLEIQRTEQGDSAMYLCASSLGTGISEQYFGPGTRLTVT.

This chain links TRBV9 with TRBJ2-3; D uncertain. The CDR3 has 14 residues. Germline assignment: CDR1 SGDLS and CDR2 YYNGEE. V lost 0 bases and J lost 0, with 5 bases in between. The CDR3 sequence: CASSVVQSTDTQYF. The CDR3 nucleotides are TGTGCCAGCAGCGTAGTCCAGAGCACAGATACGCAGTATTTT.

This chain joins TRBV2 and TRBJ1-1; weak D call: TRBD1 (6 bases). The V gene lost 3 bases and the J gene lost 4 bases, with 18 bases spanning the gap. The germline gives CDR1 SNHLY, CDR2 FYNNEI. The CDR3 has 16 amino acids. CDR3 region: CASSEIPTGMSTEAFF. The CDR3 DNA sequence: TGTGCCAGCAGTGAGATTCCTACAGGGATGAGCACTGAAGCTTTCTTT.

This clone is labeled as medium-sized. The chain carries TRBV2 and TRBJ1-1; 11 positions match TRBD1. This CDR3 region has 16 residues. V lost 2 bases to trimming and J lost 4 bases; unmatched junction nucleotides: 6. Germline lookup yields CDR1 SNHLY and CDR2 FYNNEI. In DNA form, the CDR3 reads TGTGCCAGCAGTGAAAGTCGGGACAGGGGGGTCACTGAAGCTTTCTTT. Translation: CASSESRDRGVTEAFF. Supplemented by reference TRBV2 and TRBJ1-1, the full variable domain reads EPEVTQTPSHQVTQMGQEVILRCVPISNHLYFYWYRQILGQKVEFLVSFYNNEISEKSEIFDDQFSVERPDGSNFTLKIRSTKLEDSAMYFCASSESRDRGVTEAFFGQGTRLTVV.

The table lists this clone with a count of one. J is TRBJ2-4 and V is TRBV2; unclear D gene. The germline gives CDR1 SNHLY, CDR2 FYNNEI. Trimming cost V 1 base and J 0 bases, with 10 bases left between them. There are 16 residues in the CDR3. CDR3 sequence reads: CASSEVRVLAKNIQYF. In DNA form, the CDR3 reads TGTGCCAGCAGTGAAGTTCGAGTGCTAGCCAAAAACATTCAGTACTTC.

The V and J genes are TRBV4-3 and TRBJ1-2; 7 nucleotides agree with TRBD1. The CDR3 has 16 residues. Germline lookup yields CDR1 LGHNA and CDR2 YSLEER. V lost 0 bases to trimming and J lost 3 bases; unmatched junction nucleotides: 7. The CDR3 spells CASSQDWRTGDYGYTF. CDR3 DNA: TGCGCCAGCAGCCAAGATTGGCGTACAGGGGACTATGGCTACACCTTC.

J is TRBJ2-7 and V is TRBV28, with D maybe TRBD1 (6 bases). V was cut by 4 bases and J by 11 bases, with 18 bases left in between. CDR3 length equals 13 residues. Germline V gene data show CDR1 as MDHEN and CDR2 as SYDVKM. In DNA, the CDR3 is TGTGCCAGCAGTTCCCTACAGGGCCTTGGGGAGTACTTC. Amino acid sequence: CASSSLQGLGEYF. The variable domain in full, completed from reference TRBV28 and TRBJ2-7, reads DVKVTQSSRYLVKRTGEKVFLECVQDMDHENMFWYRQDPGLGLRLIYFSYDVKMKEKGDIPEGYSVSREKKERFSLILESASTNQTSMYLCASSSLQGLGEYFGPGTRLTVT.

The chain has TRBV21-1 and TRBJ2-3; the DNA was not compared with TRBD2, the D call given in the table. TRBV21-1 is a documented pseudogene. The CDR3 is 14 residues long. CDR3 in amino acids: CASKGGAGGDTQYF. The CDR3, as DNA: TGTGCCAGCAAAGGGGGGGCCGGGGGAGATACGCAGTATTTT.

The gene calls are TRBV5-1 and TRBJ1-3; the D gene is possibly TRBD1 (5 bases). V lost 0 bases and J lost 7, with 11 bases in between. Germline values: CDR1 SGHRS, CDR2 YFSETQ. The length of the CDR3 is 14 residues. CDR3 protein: CASSLVGDLNTIYF. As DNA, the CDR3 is TGCGCCAGCAGCTTGGTAGGGGATCTCAACACCATATATTTT.

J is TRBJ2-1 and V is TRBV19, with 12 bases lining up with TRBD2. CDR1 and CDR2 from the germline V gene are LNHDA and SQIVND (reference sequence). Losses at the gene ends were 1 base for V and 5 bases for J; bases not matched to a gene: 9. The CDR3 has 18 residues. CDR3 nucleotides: TGTGCCAGTAGTATAGCCATGCTAGCGGGGGGGCTGAACAATGAGCAGTTCTTC. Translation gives CASSIAMLAGGLNNEQFF.

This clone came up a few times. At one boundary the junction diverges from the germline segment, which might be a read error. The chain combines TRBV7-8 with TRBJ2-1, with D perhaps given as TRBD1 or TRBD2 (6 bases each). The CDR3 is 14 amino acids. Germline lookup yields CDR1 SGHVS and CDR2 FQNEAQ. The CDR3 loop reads CASTRGGSSNEQFF. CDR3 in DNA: TGTGCCAGCACCAGAGGGGGGTCCTCCAATGAGCAGTTCTTC.

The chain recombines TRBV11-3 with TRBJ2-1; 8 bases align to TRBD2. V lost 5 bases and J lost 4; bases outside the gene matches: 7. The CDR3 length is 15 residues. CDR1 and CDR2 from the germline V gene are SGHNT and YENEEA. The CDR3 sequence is CASSASGGEYNEQFF. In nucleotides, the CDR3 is TGTGCCAGCAGCGCAAGCGGGGGAGAATACAATGAGCAGTTCTTC.

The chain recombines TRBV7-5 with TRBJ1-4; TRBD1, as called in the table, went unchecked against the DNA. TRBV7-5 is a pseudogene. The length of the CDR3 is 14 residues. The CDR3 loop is CVRSLQGANEKLFF. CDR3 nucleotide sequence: TGTGTCAGAAGCCTACAGGGGGCCAATGAAAAACTGTTTTTT.

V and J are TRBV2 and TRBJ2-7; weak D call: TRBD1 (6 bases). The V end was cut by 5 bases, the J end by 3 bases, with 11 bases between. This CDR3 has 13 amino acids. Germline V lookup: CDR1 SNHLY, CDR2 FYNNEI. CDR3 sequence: CASSWTASYEQYF. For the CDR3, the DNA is TGTGCCAGCAGTTGGACAGCAAGCTACGAGCAGTACTTC.

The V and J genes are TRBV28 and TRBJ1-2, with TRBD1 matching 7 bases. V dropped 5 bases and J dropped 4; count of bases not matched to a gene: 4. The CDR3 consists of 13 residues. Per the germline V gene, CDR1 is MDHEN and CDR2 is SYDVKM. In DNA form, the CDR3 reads TGTGCCAGCAGTAACAGGGGTACCTATGGCTACACCTTC. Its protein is CASSNRGTYGYTF.

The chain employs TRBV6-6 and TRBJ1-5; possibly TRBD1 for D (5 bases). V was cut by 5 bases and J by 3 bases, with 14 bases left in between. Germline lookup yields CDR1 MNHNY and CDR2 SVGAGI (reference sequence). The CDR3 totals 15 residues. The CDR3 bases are TGTGCCAGCAGTGTACAGGTAGGCTTCAATCAGCCCCAGCATTTT. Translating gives CASSVQVGFNQPQHF.

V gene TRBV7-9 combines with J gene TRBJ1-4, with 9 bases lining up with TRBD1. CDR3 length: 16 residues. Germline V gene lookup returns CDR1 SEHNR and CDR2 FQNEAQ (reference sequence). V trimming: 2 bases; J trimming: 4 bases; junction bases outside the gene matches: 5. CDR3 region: CASSLRGQGINEKLFF. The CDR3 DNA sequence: TGTGCCAGCAGCTTAAGGGGACAGGGCATTAATGAAAAACTGTTTTTT. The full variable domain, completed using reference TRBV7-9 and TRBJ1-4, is DTGVSQNPRHKITKRGQNVTFRCDPISEHNRLYWYRQTLGQGPEFLTYFQNEAQLEKSRLLSDRFSAERPKGSFSTLEIQRTEQGDSAMYLCASSLRGQGINEKLFFGSGTQLSVL.

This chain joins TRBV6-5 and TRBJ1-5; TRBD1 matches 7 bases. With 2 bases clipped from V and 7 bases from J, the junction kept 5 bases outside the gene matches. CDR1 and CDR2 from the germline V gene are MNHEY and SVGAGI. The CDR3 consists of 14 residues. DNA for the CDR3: TGTGCCAGCAGTTACACAGGGGCGGGACAGCCCCAGCATTTT. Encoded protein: CASSYTGAGQPQHF.

CDR3 sequence reads: CASSRWNMGANYGYTF. In nucleotides, the CDR3 is TGTGCCAGCAGCCGGTGGAACATGGGGGCTAACTATGGCTACACCTTC. The chain is built from TRBV5-4 and TRBJ1-2; D might be TRBD1 (5 bases). Germline V CDR1 and CDR2: SGHNT, YYREEE (reference sequence). The CDR3 has 16 amino acids. The V and J ends lost 4 bases and 0 bases respectively, with 16 bases between them.

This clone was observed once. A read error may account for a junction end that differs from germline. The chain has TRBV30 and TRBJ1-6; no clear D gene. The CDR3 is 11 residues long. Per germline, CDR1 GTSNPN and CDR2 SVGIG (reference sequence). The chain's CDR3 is CAWSVSGGLDF. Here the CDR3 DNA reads TGTGCCTGGAGTGTTTCAGGAGGGCTCGACTTT. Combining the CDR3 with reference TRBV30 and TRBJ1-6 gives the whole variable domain SQTIHQWPATLVQPVGSPLSLECTVEGTSNPNLYWYRQAAGRGLQLLFYSVGIGQISSEVPQNLSASRPQDRQFILSSKKLLLSDSGFYLCAWSVSGGLDFGNGTRLTVT.

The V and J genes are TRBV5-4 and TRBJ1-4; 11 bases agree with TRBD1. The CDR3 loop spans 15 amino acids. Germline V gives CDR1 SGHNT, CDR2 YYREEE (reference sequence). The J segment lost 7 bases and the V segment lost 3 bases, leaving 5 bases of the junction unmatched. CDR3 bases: TGTGCCAGCAGCTACCCCGGGACAGGGGGTGAAAAACTGTTTTTT. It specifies CASSYPGTGGEKLFF. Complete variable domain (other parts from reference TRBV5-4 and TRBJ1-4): ETGVTQSPTHLIKTRGQQVTLRCSSQSGHNTVSWYQQALGQGPQFIFQYYREEENGRGNFPPRFSGLQFPNYSSELNVNALELDDSALYLCASSYPGTGGEKLFFGSGTQLSVL.

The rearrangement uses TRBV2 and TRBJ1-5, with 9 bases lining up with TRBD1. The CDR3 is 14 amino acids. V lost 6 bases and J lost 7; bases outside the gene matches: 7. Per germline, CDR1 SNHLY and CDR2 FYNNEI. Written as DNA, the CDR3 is TGTGCCAGCAGAGGGGGACAGGGTAGCCAGCCCCAGCATTTT. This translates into CASRGGQGSQPQHF.

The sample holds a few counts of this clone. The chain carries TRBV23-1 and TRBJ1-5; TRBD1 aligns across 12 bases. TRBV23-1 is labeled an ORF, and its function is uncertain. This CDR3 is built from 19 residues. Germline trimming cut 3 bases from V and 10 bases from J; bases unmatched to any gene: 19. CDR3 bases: TGCGCCAGCAGTCATTCCCCGGGACAGGGGGCGCATAGGATCAGCCCCCAGCATTTT. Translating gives CASSHSPGQGAHRISPQHF.

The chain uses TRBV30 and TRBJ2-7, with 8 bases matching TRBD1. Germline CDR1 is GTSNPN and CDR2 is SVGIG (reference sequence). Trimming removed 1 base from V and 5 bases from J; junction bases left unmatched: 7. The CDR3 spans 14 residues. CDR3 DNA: TGTGCCTGGAGTGGACAGGGGACGTGGAACGAGCAGTACTTC. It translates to CAWSGQGTWNEQYF.

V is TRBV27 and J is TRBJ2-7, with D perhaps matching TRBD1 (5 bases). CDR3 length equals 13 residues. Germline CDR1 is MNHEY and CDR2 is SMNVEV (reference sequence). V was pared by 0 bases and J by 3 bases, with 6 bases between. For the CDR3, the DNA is TGTGCCAGCAGTTTATCAAGGGGCTACGAGCAGTACTTC. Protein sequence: CASSLSRGYEQYF.